Reported below is one TCR beta chain. Its target is unknown. Trimming removed 0 bases at V and 0 bases at J, with 15 bases between. The germline gives CDR1 SGHRS, CDR2 YFSETQ. The CDR3 has 17 amino acids. With each sample, at least 5.5 micrograms of total RNA were extracted. The data were taken from a study of blood T cells in healthy people across ages. For the second PCR, which ran for 7 to 11 cycles, a sample-barcoded 5' primer and a J-beta primer mix were used. TCRdb re-called the 5' RACE reads through MiXCR, storing one row per CDR3 protein. The profile covers some 940,000 distinct CDR3 sequences, with 29% appearing a single time and 10% to 13% taken by the ten largest. Regarding the study as a whole: With donor CMV status unknown, expanded clonotype changes were possibly confounded.

The data also belong to a second study, concerning T cells of mothers and their children.

The sample taken for sequencing was blood. The chain uses TRBV5-1 and TRBJ2-5; D is undetermined. The clonotype comes from a woman aged 40 to 55 in good health. This chain's CDR3 is CASSLAPQGWYQETQYF. The CDR3 DNA reads TGCGCCAGCAGCTTGGCCCCACAAGGATGGTACCAAGAGACCCAGTACTTC.